This entry is about one TCR beta chain. Sequenced by immunoSEQ multiplex PCR; TCRdb stores in-frame clones only, minus some. The top ten hold about 0.35% of the sample, which has about 50,000 clones, 87% seen once. The record originates from a study of siplizumab effects on memory and regulatory T cells. The CDR3 consists of 15 residues. The trim removed 0 bases at V and 2 bases at J, leaving 3 bases unmatched. Germline loops: CDR1 MGHRA, CDR2 YSYEKL. Sequencing was performed on naive CD8+ T cells sorted from blood. This sequence joins TRBV4-1 and TRBJ2-7, with 8 bases that match TRBD2. The sequence was collected from a human donor in good health. The CDR3: CASSQDVAGTYEQYF. The CDR3 DNA reads as TGCGCCAGCAGCCAAGACGTAGCGGGAACCTACGAGCAGTACTTC.